This is a list of T cell receptor beta chains from one sample in a study of identical twins. TCRdb reprocessed the 5' RACE reads via MiXCR and lists one record per CDR3 protein. Of 400,000 to 550,000 distinct CDR3 sequences listed, 20% to 25% were seen once; the top ten hold around 0.9%. A further study also used this sample, focusing on T cells expressing NK-cell markers.

The sample was CD4+ T cells sorted from blood. Every receptor here comes from a woman between 18 and 30 years old in good health. Each CDR3 is given with its conserved first and last residue. The D gene is left open where the match is weak.

J | length | V | D | CDR3
TRBJ2-7 | 18 | TRBV6-2/TRBV6-3 | TRBD2 | CASSQPGLAGARPYEQYF
TRBJ2-3 | 16 | TRBV5-6 | TRBD2 | CASFELAGTSTDTQYF
TRBJ2-5 | 13 | TRBV6-5 | NA | CASSSEGRETQYF
TRBJ2-7 | 14 | TRBV2 | NA | CATKYQGSSYEQYF
TRBJ2-7 | 15 | TRBV30 | TRBD1 | CAWSTGTGGFYEQYF
TRBJ2-1 | 17 | TRBV7-9 | NA | CASSLRVGHSSYNEQFF
TRBJ2-7 | 14 | TRBV6-1 | TRBD2 | CASSPGTSAYEQYF
TRBJ1-1 | 11 | TRBV12-3/TRBV12-4 | NA | CASSFFREAFF
TRBJ2-3 | 17 | TRBV4-2 | NA | CASSQDFPALSTDTQYF
TRBJ2-1 | 11 | TRBV3-1 | NA | CASSQAKFQFF
TRBJ2-2 | 16 | TRBV3-1 | TRBD2 | CASSQGPGGGTRELFF
TRBJ2-3 | 18 | TRBV13 | TRBD2 | CACSLTLKGRARTDTQYF
TRBJ2-3 | 13 | TRBV5-1 | NA | CASSRGFDDTQYF
TRBJ2-3 | 19 | TRBV11-1 | TRBD2 | CASSSRPGTSGGATDTQYF